These 21 T cell receptor beta chains were all obtained from the same sample, sequenced in a study of blood T cell repertoires in COVID-19. Assay used: immunoSEQ multiplex PCR; TCRdb lists only in-frame clones, some missing. The sample includes about 280,000 clones, approximately 83% of them seen just once. Input material: peripheral blood. These receptors were collected from a woman aged 45-60 years who had recovered from COVID-19.

The V call is TRBV29-1, the J call TRBJ2-7; the match to TRBD2 covers 7 bases. V shed 3 bases and J 6 bases; nucleotides not matched to a gene: 11. This CDR3 is built from 14 residues. Per germline, CDR1 SQVTM and CDR2 ANQGSEA. The CDR3 loop reads CSVDGVGGPSEQYF. CDR3 coding DNA: TGCAGCGTTGACGGTGTGGGAGGGCCCTCCGAGCAGTACTTC.

The genes are TRBV28 and TRBJ2-7; 7 bases align to TRBD2. The CDR3 extends over 14 amino acids. The germline V gene encodes CDR1 MDHEN and CDR2 SYDVKM. The junction had 2 bases not matched to a gene; V was cut back by 3 bases and J by 0 bases. The CDR3 coding sequence is TGTGCCAGCAGTTTCGGGGGGAGCTCCTACGAGCAGTACTTC. It is translated as CASSFGGSSYEQYF.

The chain joins TRBV19 to TRBJ2-7; D uncertain. CDR3 length: 13 amino acids. CDR1 and CDR2 (germline): LNHDA, SQIVND (reference sequence). Deletions cut 8 bases from V and 9 bases from J, with 20 bases between. The CDR3 coding sequence is TGTGCCAGTCGTCCGGCAGGTGGTTTGGCGCAGTACTTC. Protein sequence: CASRPAGGLAQYF.

The rearrangement uses TRBV5-7 and TRBJ1-1; D call uncertain. TRBV5-7 is classed as an ORF, of uncertain function. This CDR3 is 14 amino acids long. Deletions cut 5 bases from V and 1 base from J, with 12 bases between. In DNA form, the CDR3 reads TGTGCCAGCAGTCTGGCTCCAGGGAACACTGAAGCTTTCTTT. Its protein is CASSLAPGNTEAFF.

The genes are TRBV28 and TRBJ2-3; weak D call: TRBD1 (8 bases). This CDR3 is built from 16 residues. V lost 7 bases to trimming and J lost 3 bases, with 20 bases between them. The germline V gene has CDR1 MDHEN and CDR2 SYDVKM. The CDR3 protein is CASIPRQGRETDTQYF. DNA for the CDR3: TGTGCCAGCATTCCACGACAGGGGAGGGAAACAGATACGCAGTATTTT.

This sequence joins TRBV6-5 and TRBJ1-1, with 7 bases that match TRBD1. Germline assignment: CDR1 MNHEY and CDR2 SVGAGI. CDR3 length: 15 residues. The ends lost 5 bases at V and 0 bases at J; junction bases unmatched: 6. In DNA, the CDR3 is TGTGCCAGCAGTCCTGACAGGGTCATGAACACTGAAGCTTTCTTT. Protein product: CASSPDRVMNTEAFF.

V is TRBV5-1 and J is TRBJ2-2; 11 nucleotides match TRBD2. With 4 bases clipped from V and 3 bases from J, the junction kept 2 bases outside the gene matches. From germline, CDR1 is SGHRS and CDR2 YFSETQ. This CDR3 contains 15 residues. The DNA for the CDR3 is TGCGCCAGCAGCCCTAGCGGGGGGTACACCGGGGAGCTGTTTTTT. Translating gives CASSPSGGYTGELFF.

V and J are TRBV7-2 and TRBJ2-3, with D possibly matching TRBD1 (6 bases). The germline V gene encodes CDR1 SGHTA and CDR2 FQGNSA. This CDR3 is built from 14 residues. V was shortened by 2 bases and J by 6 bases, with 12 bases between the two germline ends. The CDR3 coding sequence is TGTGCCAGCAGCTTAAATATGGGGGCTGATACGCAGTATTTT. Translating gives CASSLNMGADTQYF.

The gene calls are TRBV19 and TRBJ2-1, with 9 bases that match TRBD2. The ends lost 6 bases at V and 8 bases at J; junction bases unmatched: 5. This CDR3 spans 13 amino acids. The V gene's germline CDR1 is LNHDA and CDR2 SQIVND (reference sequence). Here the CDR3 DNA reads TGTGCCAGTAGGCGGGAGGGCCTCGATGAGCAGTTCTTC. Its protein product is CASRREGLDEQFF. The variable domain in full, completed from reference TRBV19 and TRBJ2-1, reads DGGITQSPKYLFRKEGQNVTLSCEQNLNHDAMYWYRQDPGQGLRLIYYSQIVNDFQKGDIAEGYSVSREKKESFPLTVTSAQKNPTAFYLCASRREGLDEQFFGPGTRLTVL.

V usage is TRBV6-2 or TRBV6-3 and J usage is TRBJ1-1, with D uncertain. This CDR3 is built from 12 residues. The V and J ends lost 3 bases and 1 base respectively, with 3 bases between them. Germline CDR1 MNHEY, CDR2 SVGEGT. Here the CDR3 reads CASSYRNTEAFF. CDR3 bases: TGTGCCAGCAGTTATCGGAACACTGAAGCTTTCTTT.

The rearrangement links TRBV7-9 to TRBJ1-4; D is possibly TRBD1 (5 bases). Germline V gene data show CDR1 as SEHNR and CDR2 as FQNEAQ (reference sequence). This CDR3 spans 15 amino acids. The V end lost 5 bases, the J end lost 0 bases, and 10 bases lay between the germline ends. The CDR3 loop reads CASSRGTATNEKLFF. CDR3 coding DNA: TGTGCCAGCAGCCGCGGGACGGCAACTAATGAAAAACTGTTTTTT.

The DNA for the CDR3 is TGCGCCAGCAGCCAAATCAGGGGAGGGGGCTACACCTTC. This codes for CASSQIRGGGYTF. The V and J genes are TRBV4-3 and TRBJ1-2; TRBD1 might be the D (6 bases). CDR1 is LGHNA, CDR2 YSLEER, per germline. The CDR3 totals 13 residues. The V and J ends lost 2 bases and 8 bases respectively, with 12 bases between them.

V and J are TRBV28 and TRBJ2-7, with 8 bases aligning to TRBD2. The J segment lost 2 bases and the V segment lost 8 bases, leaving 8 bases of the junction unmatched. The length of the CDR3 is 14 residues. The V gene's germline CDR1 is MDHEN and CDR2 SYDVKM. The CDR3 DNA reads TGTGCCAGCTGTCGCGGGGGGCCGACCTACGAGCAGTACTTC. Residues: CASCRGGPTYEQYF.

This clone was recorded only once. The V gene is TRBV14, the J gene TRBJ1-1; tentatively, D is TRBD1 (5 bases). V was cut by 7 bases and J by 1 base, with 10 bases left in between. This CDR3 is 13 amino acids long. Germline V lookup: CDR1 SGHDN, CDR2 FVKESK. Here the CDR3 DNA reads TGTGCCAGCACCCAGCAGGGGAACACTGAAGCTTTCTTT. This encodes CASTQQGNTEAFF.

This chain connects TRBV9 to TRBJ2-5; D perhaps matches TRBD1 (5 bases). Deletions cut 0 bases from V and 2 bases from J, with 11 bases between. The CDR3 covers 15 residues. Looked up from germline, CDR1 is SGDLS and CDR2 is YYNGEE. This CDR3 is CASSVGGRLQETQYF. In nucleotides, the CDR3 is TGTGCCAGCAGCGTAGGGGGCAGGCTACAAGAGACCCAGTACTTC.

The rearrangement joins TRBV5-1 to TRBJ1-2; 8 positions match TRBD1. Unmatched junction bases numbered 8, after V lost 2 bases and J lost 8 bases. Germline V lookup: CDR1 SGHRS, CDR2 YFSETQ. The CDR3 covers 14 residues. Here the CDR3 reads CASSFGPTGDGYTF. CDR3 nucleotides: TGCGCCAGCAGCTTTGGGCCGACAGGGGACGGCTACACCTTC.

This chain links TRBV21-1 with TRBJ2-7; the table names TRBD2, a call not compared with the DNA. TRBV21-1 is described as a pseudogene. CDR3 length: 15 residues. The CDR3 loop reads CASSKNGTSICEQYF. The CDR3 DNA follows: TGTGCCAGCAGCAAAAACGGGACTAGCATCTGCGAGCAGTACTTC.

This clone was seen a few times. The J gene is TRBJ2-7, the V gene TRBV19, with D possibly TRBD2 on 5 matching bases. V was cut by 1 base and J by 2 bases, with 9 bases left in between. CDR1 LNHDA and CDR2 SQIVND come from the germline V gene (reference sequence). This CDR3 region has 14 residues. The CDR3 here is CASSIGWGAYEQYF. The DNA for the CDR3 is TGTGCCAGTAGTATAGGGTGGGGAGCCTACGAGCAGTACTTC.

The rearrangement joins TRBV5-1 to TRBJ2-2, with 9 nucleotides matching TRBD1. Germline V lookup: CDR1 SGHRS, CDR2 YFSETQ. The length of the CDR3 is 16 residues. The V and J ends lost 4 bases and 5 bases, in that order; junction bases with no gene match: 9. CDR3 residues: CASSLGLTGGTGELFF. In nucleotides, the CDR3 is TGCGCCAGCAGCCTGGGATTGACAGGGGGGACCGGGGAGCTGTTTTTT.

Only a few counts were recorded for this clone. The CDR3 loop reads CASSPLLATRDRGQENGYTF. CDR3 coding DNA: TGCGCCAGCAGCCCCCTCCTGGCCACCCGGGACAGGGGGCAAGAGAATGGCTACACCTTC. The chain is built from TRBV4-1 and TRBJ1-2; TRBD1 matches 12 bases. With V trimmed by 4 bases and J by 6 bases, 21 bases remained unmatched. Germline V gives CDR1 MGHRA, CDR2 YSYEKL. CDR3 size: 20 residues.

V and J are TRBV7-9 and TRBJ2-5; 8 positions agree with TRBD1. The V segment lost 4 bases and the J segment 1 base; nucleotides outside the gene matches: 8. This CDR3 is built from 16 residues. Germline loops: CDR1 SEHNR, CDR2 FQNEAQ (reference sequence). The CDR3 sequence is CASSSNRQGIQETQYF. Written as DNA, the CDR3 is TGTGCCAGCAGCTCGAATCGACAGGGGATCCAAGAGACCCAGTACTTC.